These 30 T cell receptor beta chains were sequenced from one sample in a study of regulatory T cells in long-lasting Graves disease. Researchers made TCR beta libraries by using iRepertoire HTBI primers and running Arm-PCR on CDR3 regions. MiXCR was run by TCRdb on the multiplex PCR reads, yielding one entry per CDR3 protein. The sample contains about 320,000 distinct CDR3 sequences, about 18% of which appear only once. As to time point: newly diagnosed GD, antithyroid drugs for less than 3 months. There was RNA extracted from PBMCs, and the TCR library was made from it. The source was peripheral blood mononuclear cells (PBMCs), collected at new diagnosis, from a patient treated with antithyroid drugs. Receptor source: a female donor with Graves disease.

This clonotype has ten or more counts. V and J are TRBV11-2 and TRBJ2-5; D is uncertain. The CDR3 length is 13 residues. Germline CDR1 is SGHAT and CDR2 is FQNNGV. Trimming cost V 6 bases and J 2 bases, with 10 bases left between them. The CDR3 bases are TGTGCCAGCAGTTCCCGGGTTCAAGAGACCCAGTACTTC. Translating it yields CASSSRVQETQYF.

Ten or more counts support this clonotype. The rearrangement uses TRBV10-3 and TRBJ2-7; no clear D gene. V was clipped by 0 bases and J by 0 bases, with 15 bases between them. Germline loops: CDR1 ENHRY, CDR2 SYGVKD. This CDR3 region has 17 residues. CDR3 DNA: TGTGCCATCAGTGAGTCCCTGAGGTACCGAAGCTCCTACGAGCAGTACTTC. Residues: CAISESLRYRSSYEQYF.

Ten or more counts support this clonotype. The chain joins TRBV2 to TRBJ2-5; D is ambiguous. Germline assignment: CDR1 SNHLY and CDR2 FYNNEI. The V end was cut by 1 base, the J end by 6 bases, with 0 bases between. The CDR3 consists of 10 residues. As DNA, the CDR3 is TGTGCCAGCAGTGAAGAGACCCAGTACTTC. It specifies CASSEETQYF.

Worth noting for this clonotype: A read error may be the cause here, since a much bigger clone is one base away. The chain couples TRBV20-1 to TRBJ1-2; TRBD1 might be the D (6 bases). Germline V gives CDR1 DFQATT, CDR2 SNEGSKA (reference sequence). The CDR3 totals 13 residues. CDR3 DNA: TGCGGTGCCTCGACAGGTTCTCTCTATGGCTACACCTTC. Translated, it gives CGASTGSLYGYTF.

This clonotype was picked up many times. V gene TRBV27 combines with J gene TRBJ2-7; 8 bases are shared with TRBD2. Germline V gives CDR1 MNHEY, CDR2 SMNVEV (reference sequence). CDR3 length equals 14 residues. V shed 3 bases and J 3 bases; nucleotides not matched to a gene: 4. CDR3 residues: CASSFGSGSYEQYF. The CDR3 region has the DNA TGTGCCAGCAGTTTCGGGAGCGGGAGCTACGAGCAGTACTTC.

Worth noting for this clonotype: A read error may be the cause here, since a much bigger clone is one base away. The chain has TRBV2 and TRBJ2-1; 10 bases line up with TRBD2. The better agreement between TRBJ2-7 and the DNA end casts doubt on the J call. Germline V gene lookup returns CDR1 SNHLY and CDR2 FYNNEI. The CDR3 loop spans 17 amino acids. CDR3 sequence (DNA): TGTGCCAGCAGTTTATTCGCTAGCGGGAGCTCCTACAATGAGCAGTACTTC. Residues: CASSLFASGSSYNEQYF.

In the case of this clonotype: A clone one base away is much larger, so this may be a read error. No conserved phenylalanine or tryptophan is present at the end of the CDR3, so a read error is the likely explanation. The genes are TRBV11-2 and TRBJ1-5; D is undetermined. Germline CDR1 SGHAT, CDR2 FQNNGV. Trimming took 1 base from V and 5 from J, leaving 6 bases between them. The CDR3 is made up of 13 amino acids. The CDR3 DNA reads TGTGCCAGCAGCTTAGGGCAGTATCAGCCCCAGCATCTT. This translates into CASSLGQYQPQHL.

This clonotype was observed many times. This chain links TRBV27 with TRBJ1-2, with D possibly TRBD1 on 6 matching bases. Germline CDR1 is MNHEY and CDR2 is SMNVEV (reference sequence). This CDR3 is 17 amino acids long. V was cut by 4 bases and J by 2 bases, with 20 bases left in between. The CDR3 spells CASSWLSGGSQNYGYTF. CDR3 nucleotides: TGTGCCAGCAGTTGGCTCTCGGGGGGCTCCCAAAACTATGGCTACACCTTC.

This clonotype was recorded many times. The V and J genes are TRBV28 and TRBJ1-1, with D possibly TRBD1 on 6 matching bases. The CDR3 has 13 amino acids. CDR1 MDHEN and CDR2 SYDVKM come from the germline V gene. Trimming took 6 bases from V and 4 from J, leaving 12 bases between them. The CDR3 bases are TGTGCCAGCAGACCCGGACAGTCCACTGAAGCTTTCTTT. It is translated as CASRPGQSTEAFF.

This clonotype was observed many times. The chain recombines TRBV9 with TRBJ1-1, with D unclear. Germline V CDR1 and CDR2: SGDLS, YYNGEE. This CDR3 region has 15 residues. V gave up 0 bases and J gave up 2 bases, with 11 bases separating them. CDR3 DNA: TGTGCCAGCAGCGTAGGGGTGGGGTCAAACACTGAAGCTTTCTTT. The encoded protein is CASSVGVGSNTEAFF.

The sample holds many counts of this clonotype. The chain joins TRBV11-3 to TRBJ2-1; 8 positions match TRBD2. This CDR3 contains 15 residues. Germline V CDR1 and CDR2: SGHNT, YENEEA. The trim removed 1 base at V and 8 bases at J, leaving 7 bases unmatched. The CDR3 spells CASSLGAGARDEQFF. The CDR3 nucleotides are TGTGCCAGCAGCTTAGGAGCGGGAGCTCGGGATGAGCAGTTCTTC.

This clonotype was found many times. This chain uses TRBV7-8 with TRBJ2-2, with 12 bases fitting TRBD2. This CDR3 spans 14 amino acids. J gave up 6 bases and V 8 bases, and 4 bases lay outside the gene matches. CDR1 and CDR2 (germline): SGHVS, FQNEAQ. The CDR3 spells CASRLAGVAGELFF. CDR3 coding DNA: TGTGCCAGCCGACTAGCGGGAGTCGCCGGGGAGCTGTTTTTT.

This clonotype was counted at least ten times. V gene TRBV12-3 or TRBV12-4 combines with J gene TRBJ2-5; TRBD2 aligns across 15 bases. The CDR3 has 21 amino acids. V lost 5 bases and J lost 4; bases outside the gene matches: 20. The CDR3 bases are TGTGCCAGCAGTAATGTGGGACTAGCGGGAGGCAACCCCACTACCGGAGAGACCCAGTACTTC. This translates into CASSNVGLAGGNPTTGETQYF.

This rearrangement joins TRBV4-1 to TRBJ2-1; 9 bases fit TRBD2. CDR3 length: 18 amino acids. Germline V gives CDR1 MGHRA, CDR2 YSYEKL. V shed 0 bases and J 5 bases; nucleotides not matched to a gene: 11. The CDR3 nucleotides are TGCGCCAGCAGCCAAGATCTTGATAGCGGGAGTATAAACAATGAGCAGTTCTTC. Residues: CASSQDLDSGSINNEQFF.

This clonotype has ten or more counts. The chain uses TRBV5-1 and TRBJ2-1; 8 positions match TRBD2. The CDR3 is 17 amino acids. The germline CDR1 and CDR2 sequences are SGHRS and YFSETQ. V dropped 1 base and J dropped 0; count of bases not matched to a gene: 6. The CDR3 DNA sequence: TGCGCCAGCAGCTTGACAGCGGGGGCTTACTCCTACAATGAGCAGTTCTTC. It codes for CASSLTAGAYSYNEQFF. Variable domain in full (rest from reference TRBV5-1 and TRBJ2-1): KAGVTQTPRYLIKTRGQQVTLSCSPISGHRSVSWYQQTPGQGLQFLFEYFSETQRNKGNFPGRFSGRQFSNSRSEMNVSTLELGDSALYLCASSLTAGAYSYNEQFFGPGTRLTVL.

This clonotype was seen at least ten times. The chain is built from TRBV2 and TRBJ1-1; D might be TRBD1 (6 bases). Germline CDR1 and CDR2: SNHLY and FYNNEI. V lost 6 bases and J 6 bases, leaving 17 bases between the germline ends. The CDR3 loop spans 14 amino acids. CDR3 sequence: CASSRAGVSAEAFF. The DNA of the CDR3 is TGTGCCAGCAGCCGGGCAGGGGTGAGCGCTGAAGCTTTCTTT.

This clonotype was seen at least ten times. The chain recombines TRBV5-1 with TRBJ2-7; TRBD2 matches at 8 bases. Germline V lookup: CDR1 SGHRS, CDR2 YFSETQ. With V trimmed by 0 bases and J by 0 bases, 5 bases remained unmatched. The length of the CDR3 is 16 residues. DNA for the CDR3: TGCGCCAGCAGCTTGGATGACGGGAGGGTCTCCTACGAGCAGTACTTC. Its translation is CASSLDDGRVSYEQYF. The full variable domain, with the rest looked up from reference TRBV5-1 and TRBJ2-7, is KAGVTQTPRYLIKTRGQQVTLSCSPISGHRSVSWYQQTPGQGLQFLFEYFSETQRNKGNFPGRFSGRQFSNSRSEMNVSTLELGDSALYLCASSLDDGRVSYEQYFGPGTRLTVT.

This clonotype was detected ten times or more. The rearrangement joins TRBV5-1 to TRBJ2-2; D not resolved. V gave up 3 bases and J gave up 6 bases, with 15 bases separating them. The CDR3 loop spans 15 amino acids. Germline V gene lookup returns CDR1 SGHRS and CDR2 YFSETQ. The CDR3 region is CASSSDLLKAGELFF. The CDR3 DNA is TGCGCCAGCAGCTCGGATCTACTTAAGGCCGGGGAGCTGTTTTTT.

This clonotype came up a few times. A read error is possible here, since a much larger clone lies one base away. V and J are TRBV28 and TRBJ1-4, with D hard to call. CDR1 is MDHEN, CDR2 SYDVKM, per germline. CDR3 length: 14 residues. Deletions cut 2 bases from V and 8 bases from J, with 12 bases between. CDR3 nucleotide sequence: TGTGCCAGCAGTTTACACCGGAGGAGAGAAAAACTGTTTTTT. Translation gives CASSLHRRREKLFF.

This clonotype appeared many times. This rearrangement joins TRBV19 to TRBJ2-1; TRBD1 aligns across 7 bases. The CDR3 consists of 15 residues. V was pared by 4 bases and J by 2 bases, with 5 bases of the junction left unmatched. Per the germline V gene, CDR1 is LNHDA and CDR2 is SQIVND (reference sequence). The CDR3 sequence: CASSTSGTAYNEQFF. The CDR3 DNA reads as TGTGCCAGTAGTACCTCCGGGACAGCCTACAATGAGCAGTTCTTC. The whole variable domain, remainder taken from reference TRBV19 and TRBJ2-1, is DGGITQSPKYLFRKEGQNVTLSCEQNLNHDAMYWYRQDPGQGLRLIYYSQIVNDFQKGDIAEGYSVSREKKESFPLTVTSAQKNPTAFYLCASSTSGTAYNEQFFGPGTRLTVL.

The gene calls are TRBV27 and TRBJ1-3; D is possibly TRBD1 (5 bases). Germline CDR1 and CDR2: MNHEY and SMNVEV (reference sequence). The length of the CDR3 is 15 residues. V gave up 3 bases and J gave up 4 bases, with 13 bases separating them. In DNA form, the CDR3 reads TGTGCCAGCAGTTTGAGGGCAGGGAACGGAAACACCATATATTTT. The encoded protein is CASSLRAGNGNTIYF.

Concerning this clonotype: A much larger clone lies a single base off, so this may be a read error. This CDR3 is missing its conserved last phenylalanine or tryptophan, likely due to a read error. The chain combines TRBV6-2 or TRBV6-3 with TRBJ1-1; D is undetermined. The CDR3 has 13 amino acids. Trimming stripped 5 bases from V and 0 bases from J, with 7 bases between. Germline assignment: CDR1 MNHEY and CDR2 SVGEGT. CDR3 protein: CASSEHMNTEAFS. The CDR3 nucleotides are TGTGCCAGCAGTGAACACATGAACACTGAAGCTTTCTCT.

In its sample, this clonotype was seen many times. This sequence joins TRBV7-8 and TRBJ2-3; 7 bases fit TRBD2. Looked up from germline, CDR1 is SGHVS and CDR2 is FQNEAQ. The J segment lost 4 bases and the V segment lost 4 bases, leaving 5 bases of the junction unmatched. The CDR3 runs to 14 residues. Written as DNA, the CDR3 is TGTGCCAGCAGCTCGCGCGGGAGCGCAGATACGCAGTATTTT. Amino acid sequence: CASSSRGSADTQYF.

With regard to this clonotype: A much bigger clone sits one base away, suggesting this may be a read error. The genes are TRBV6-5 and TRBJ2-3; D not resolved. The ends were cut back, 2 bases at V and 10 bases at J, with 7 bases in the middle. There are 11 residues in the CDR3. Per the germline V gene, CDR1 is MNHEY and CDR2 is SVGAGI. CDR3 sequence reads: CASSYMDAQYF. CDR3 sequence (DNA): TGTGCCAGCAGTTACATGGATGCGCAGTATTTT.

Worth noting for this clonotype: A much larger clonotype is one base distant, so this may be a read error. The V gene is TRBV18, the J gene TRBJ1-5, with 9 bases matching TRBD1. This CDR3 contains 15 residues. Germline values: CDR1 KGHSH, CDR2 LQKENI. The CDR3 sequence is CASSPGQGSNQPQNF. DNA of the CDR3: TGTGCCAGCTCACCGGGACAGGGAAGCAATCAGCCCCAGAATTTT.

Many counts were recorded for this clonotype. The rearrangement uses TRBV15 and TRBJ1-2; TRBD1 matches at 10 bases. This CDR3 region has 14 residues. Germline V lookup: CDR1 LNHNV, CDR2 YYDKDF (reference sequence). Trimming at V came to 3 bases and at J to 6 bases, leaving 4 bases not matched to a gene. CDR3 bases: TGTGCCACCAGCAGGCGGACAGGGGGGAATGGCTACACCTTC. Residues: CATSRRTGGNGYTF. Filled out from reference TRBV15 and TRBJ1-2, the complete variable domain reads DAMVIQNPRYQVTQFGKPVTLSCSQTLNHNVMYWYQQKSSQAPKLLFHYYDKDFNNEADTPDNFQSRRPNTSFCFLDIRSPGLGDTAMYLCATSRRTGGNGYTFGSGTRLTVV.

This clonotype was seen a handful of times. The chain is built from TRBV6-1 and TRBJ1-2; 9 bases are shared with TRBD1. Germline V gives CDR1 MNHNS, CDR2 SASEGT. The J segment lost 8 bases and the V segment lost 7 bases, leaving 8 bases of the junction unmatched. The CDR3 totals 13 residues. CDR3 amino acids: CASNLGQGGGYTF. The DNA of the CDR3 is TGTGCCAGCAACTTGGGACAGGGAGGAGGCTACACCTTC.

In this sample, this clonotype turned up a few times. The chain uses TRBV28 and TRBJ2-6; a weak D match, TRBD2 (5 bases). Trimming stripped 6 bases from V and 4 bases from J, with 13 bases between. The germline V gene encodes CDR1 MDHEN and CDR2 SYDVKM. CDR3 length: 15 amino acids. CDR3 loop: CASSPTSTGANVLTF. Written as DNA, the CDR3 is TGTGCCAGCAGCCCTACTAGTACCGGGGCCAACGTCCTGACTTTC.

This clonotype was observed many times. J is TRBJ2-7 and V is TRBV20-1, with D unresolved. The CDR3 length is 12 residues. The germline V and J ends were trimmed by 5 bases and 6 bases, with 14 bases remaining between them. Germline CDR1 DFQATT, CDR2 SNEGSKA (reference sequence). For the CDR3, the DNA is TGCAGTGCTGGACCGAAACGCGGCGAGCAGTACTTC. Its translation is CSAGPKRGEQYF.

This chain connects TRBV12-3 or TRBV12-4 to TRBJ2-1; 12 positions match TRBD2. There are 15 residues in the CDR3. The V and J ends lost 3 bases and 8 bases, in that order; junction bases with no gene match: 5. In DNA, the CDR3 is TGTGCCAGCAGTTTGACTAGCGGGAGAACCGATGAGCAGTTCTTC. Its translation: CASSLTSGRTDEQFF.